A selection of T cell receptor beta chains follows, all from one sample in a study of shared clonotypes between healthy human individuals. Assay used: immunoSEQ multiplex PCR; TCRdb lists only in-frame clones, some missing. This sample has millions of clones, with 85% to 95% found just once. Sequenced input: naive CD8+ T cells from PBMCs. The receptor source for this set is a man younger than 35 in good health. Some clones in this sample may be carry-over from other donors' samples. CDR3s include the opening cysteine and the closing phenylalanine or tryptophan. The order of the fields is D gene, V gene, clone size, J gene, CDR3 DNA, CDR3 protein. The D gene is left open where the match is weak. Size is stated for part of the rows, as once, few or many counts, or as a class when the clone is expanded.

>TRBD1|TRBV6-1|NA|TRBJ1-2
TGTGCCAGCACTGATCCAGGACAGGGAAGCGGCTACACCTTC
CASTDPGQGSGYTF
>NA|TRBV7-8|NA|TRBJ2-2
TGTGCCAGCAGCTTTGAGGGAAGGGGCACCGGGGAGCTGTTTTTT
CASSFEGRGTGELFF
>NA|TRBV19|NA|TRBJ2-1
TGTGCCAGTAGTTCTCGAGACTCCACCTACAATGAGCAGTTCTTC
CASSSRDSTYNEQFF
>TRBD2|TRBV27|few|TRBJ2-7
TGTGCCAGCAGTTTAGCGGGGGGCTACGAGCAGTACTTC
CASSLAGGYEQYF
>NA|TRBV28|NA|TRBJ1-5
TGTGCCAGCAGTTTACCGGGACACTTCAATCAGCCCCAGCATTTT
CASSLPGHFNQPQHF
>NA|TRBV30|NA|TRBJ1-2
TGTGCTTGGAGGTGGGGGGGCTATGGCTACACCTTC
CAWRWGGYGYTF
>TRBD2|TRBV28|once|TRBJ2-3
TGTGCCAGCAGTCCCCTAGCGGGAGGGCCCGCAGATACGCAGTATTTT
CASSPLAGGPADTQYF
>NA|TRBV28|NA|TRBJ2-2
TGTGCCAGTTCGCGGGGCGTGAACACCGGGGAGCTGTTTTTT
CASSRGVNTGELFF
>TRBD1|TRBV9|NA|TRBJ2-5
TGTGCCAGCAGCGCCAGGACAGGGGAGACCCAGTACTTC
CASSARTGETQYF
>NA|TRBV7-9|NA|TRBJ2-7
TGTGCCAGCAGTTCCCAGGCCGAGTTCTACGAGCAGTACTTC
CASSSQAEFYEQYF
>TRBD1|TRBV9|NA|TRBJ2-3
TGTGCCAGCAGCCCCGCCGGGACAGGGGACGATACGCAGTATTTT
CASSPAGTGDDTQYF
>TRBD1|TRBV27|NA|TRBJ1-5
TGTGCCAGCAGTCGACAGGGGGCGCGAGGCAATCAGCCCCAGCATTTT
CASSRQGARGNQPQHF
>NA|TRBV5-5|NA|TRBJ1-2
TGTGCCAGCAGGCTGAGACAGGTCTCTAACTATGGCTACACCTTC
CASRLRQVSNYGYTF